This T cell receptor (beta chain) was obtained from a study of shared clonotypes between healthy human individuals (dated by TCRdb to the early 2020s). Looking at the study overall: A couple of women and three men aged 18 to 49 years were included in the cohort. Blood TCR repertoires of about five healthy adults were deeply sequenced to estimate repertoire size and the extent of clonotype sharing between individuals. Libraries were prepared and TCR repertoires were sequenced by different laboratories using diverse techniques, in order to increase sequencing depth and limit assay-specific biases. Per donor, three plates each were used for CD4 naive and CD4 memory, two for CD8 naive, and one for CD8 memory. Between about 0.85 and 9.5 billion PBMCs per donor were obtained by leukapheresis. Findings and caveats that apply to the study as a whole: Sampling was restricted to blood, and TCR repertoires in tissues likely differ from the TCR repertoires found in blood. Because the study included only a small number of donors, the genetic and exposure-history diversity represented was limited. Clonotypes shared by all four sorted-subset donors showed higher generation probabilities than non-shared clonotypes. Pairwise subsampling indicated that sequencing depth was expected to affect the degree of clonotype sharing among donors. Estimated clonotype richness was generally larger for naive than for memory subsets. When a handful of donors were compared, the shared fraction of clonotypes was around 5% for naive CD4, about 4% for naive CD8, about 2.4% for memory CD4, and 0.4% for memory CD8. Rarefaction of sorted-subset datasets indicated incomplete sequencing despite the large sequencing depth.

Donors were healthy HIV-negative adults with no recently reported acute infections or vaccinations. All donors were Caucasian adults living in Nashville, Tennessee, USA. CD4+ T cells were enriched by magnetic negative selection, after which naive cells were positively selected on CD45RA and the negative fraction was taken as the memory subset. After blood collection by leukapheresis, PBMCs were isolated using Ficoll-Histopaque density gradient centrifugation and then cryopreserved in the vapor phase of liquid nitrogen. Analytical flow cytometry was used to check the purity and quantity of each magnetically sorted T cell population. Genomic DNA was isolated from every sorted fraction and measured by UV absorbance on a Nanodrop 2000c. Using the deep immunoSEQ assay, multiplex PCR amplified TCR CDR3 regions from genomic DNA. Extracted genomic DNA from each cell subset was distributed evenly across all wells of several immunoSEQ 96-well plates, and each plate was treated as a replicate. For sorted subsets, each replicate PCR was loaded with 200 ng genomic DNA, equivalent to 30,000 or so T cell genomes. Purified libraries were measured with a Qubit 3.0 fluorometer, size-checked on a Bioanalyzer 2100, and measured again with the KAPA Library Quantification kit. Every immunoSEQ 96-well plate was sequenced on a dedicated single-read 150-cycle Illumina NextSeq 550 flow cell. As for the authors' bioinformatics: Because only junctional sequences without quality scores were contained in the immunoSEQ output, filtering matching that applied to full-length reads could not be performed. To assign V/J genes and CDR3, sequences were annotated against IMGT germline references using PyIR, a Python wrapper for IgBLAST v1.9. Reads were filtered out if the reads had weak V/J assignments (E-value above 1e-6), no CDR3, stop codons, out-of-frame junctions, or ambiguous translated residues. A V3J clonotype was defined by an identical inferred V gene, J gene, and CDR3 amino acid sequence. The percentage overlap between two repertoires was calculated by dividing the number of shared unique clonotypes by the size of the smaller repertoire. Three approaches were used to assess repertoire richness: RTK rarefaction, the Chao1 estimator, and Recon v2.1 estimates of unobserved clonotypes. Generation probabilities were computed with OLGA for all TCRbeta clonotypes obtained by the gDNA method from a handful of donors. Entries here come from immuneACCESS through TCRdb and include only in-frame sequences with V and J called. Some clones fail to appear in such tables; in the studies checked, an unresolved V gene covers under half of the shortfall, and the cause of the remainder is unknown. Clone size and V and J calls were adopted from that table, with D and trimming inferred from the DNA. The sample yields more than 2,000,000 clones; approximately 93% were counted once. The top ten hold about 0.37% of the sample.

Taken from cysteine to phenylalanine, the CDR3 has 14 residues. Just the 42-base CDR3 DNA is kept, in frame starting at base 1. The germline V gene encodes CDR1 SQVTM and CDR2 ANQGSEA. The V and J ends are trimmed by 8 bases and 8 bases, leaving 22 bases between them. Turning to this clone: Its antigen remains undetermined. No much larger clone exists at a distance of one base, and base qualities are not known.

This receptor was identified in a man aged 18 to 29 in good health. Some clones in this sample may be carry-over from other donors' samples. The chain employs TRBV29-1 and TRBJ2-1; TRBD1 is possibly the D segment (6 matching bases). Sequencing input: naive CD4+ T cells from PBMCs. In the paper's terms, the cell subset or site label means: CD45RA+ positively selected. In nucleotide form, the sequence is TGCAGCCACATGGGGGACACCCTAGCCCATGAGCAGTTCTTC. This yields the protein CSHMGDTLAHEQFF.